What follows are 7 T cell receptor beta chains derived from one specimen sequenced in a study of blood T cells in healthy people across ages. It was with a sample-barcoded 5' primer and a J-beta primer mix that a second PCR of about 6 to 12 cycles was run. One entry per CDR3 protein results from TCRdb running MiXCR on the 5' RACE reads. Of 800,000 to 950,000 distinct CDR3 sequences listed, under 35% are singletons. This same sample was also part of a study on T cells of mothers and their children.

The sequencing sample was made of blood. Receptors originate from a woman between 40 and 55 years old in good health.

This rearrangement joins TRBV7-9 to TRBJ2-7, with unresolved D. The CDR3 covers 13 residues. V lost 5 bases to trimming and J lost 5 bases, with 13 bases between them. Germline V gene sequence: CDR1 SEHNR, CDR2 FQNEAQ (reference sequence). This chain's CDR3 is CASSRALINEQYF. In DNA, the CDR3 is TGTGCCAGCAGCCGGGCCCTTATCAACGAGCAGTACTTC.

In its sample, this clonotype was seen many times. Here the CDR3 DNA reads TGTGCCAGCAGCTTAGACGTGACCGCGCACGAGCAGTACTTC. This codes for CASSLDVTAHEQYF. The chain recombines TRBV7-9 with TRBJ2-7; D call uncertain. From germline, CDR1 is SEHNR and CDR2 FQNEAQ (reference sequence). The length of the CDR3 is 14 residues. Between the trimmed V and J ends, which lost 1 base and 5 bases, there was a span of 12 bases.

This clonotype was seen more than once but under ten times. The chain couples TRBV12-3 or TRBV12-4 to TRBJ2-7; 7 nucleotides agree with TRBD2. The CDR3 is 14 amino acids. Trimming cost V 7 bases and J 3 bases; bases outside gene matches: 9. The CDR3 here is CASTMGGSSYEQYF. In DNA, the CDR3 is TGTGCCAGCACCATGGGGGGGTCGAGCTACGAGCAGTACTTC.

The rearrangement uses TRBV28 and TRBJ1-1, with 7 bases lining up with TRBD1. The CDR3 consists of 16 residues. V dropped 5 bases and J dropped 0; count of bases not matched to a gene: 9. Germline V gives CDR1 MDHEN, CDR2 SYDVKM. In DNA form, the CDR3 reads TGTGCCAGCAGTGCTTGGGGACAGACACTGAACACTGAAGCTTTCTTT. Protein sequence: CASSAWGQTLNTEAFF.

The CDR3 DNA reads as TGTGCCAGCAGCTTCGACATAGGGATGTGGGATACGCAGTATTTT. This sequence encodes CASSFDIGMWDTQYF. This chain connects TRBV7-2 to TRBJ2-3, with unresolved D. The CDR3 extends over 15 amino acids. CDR1 SGHTA and CDR2 FQGNSA come from the germline V gene. Between the trimmed V and J ends, which lost 3 bases and 6 bases, there was a span of 16 bases.

CDR3 sequence (DNA): TGTGCCAGCAGCCACAGGGGCTTCGGCTATGGCTACACCTTC. It yields the protein CASSHRGFGYGYTF. This chain joins TRBV14 and TRBJ1-2; a possible D gene is TRBD1 (6 bases). Deletions cut 3 bases from V and 4 bases from J, with 12 bases between. This CDR3 contains 14 residues. CDR1 and CDR2 from the germline V gene are SGHDN and FVKESK.

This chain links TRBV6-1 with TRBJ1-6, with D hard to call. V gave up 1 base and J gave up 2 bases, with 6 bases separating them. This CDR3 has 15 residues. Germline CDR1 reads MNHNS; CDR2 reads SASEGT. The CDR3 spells CASSEDGPYNSPLHF. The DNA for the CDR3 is TGTGCCAGCAGTGAAGATGGTCCCTATAATTCACCCCTCCACTTT.